These 23 T cell receptor beta chains came from one sample sequenced in a study of shared clonotypes between healthy human individuals. Sequencing used immunoSEQ multiplex PCR; TCRdb keeps in-frame clones, though not all of them. The sample has 2 million to 2.5 million clones, approximately 93% seen once; the top ten hold approximately 0.37%. Sequencing was carried out using naive CD4+ T cells from PBMCs. Subset meaning: CD45RA+ positively selected. These TCRs come from a man between 18 and 29 years old in good health. Some clones in this sample may be carry-over from other donors' samples.

V usage is TRBV6-5 and J usage is TRBJ2-3; 7 positions match TRBD1. The germline gives CDR1 MNHEY, CDR2 SVGAGI. The trim removed 10 bases at V and 1 base at J, leaving 5 bases unmatched. This CDR3 has 13 amino acids. CDR3 nucleotides: TGTGCCACCCGCGGACAGGGCACAGATACGCAGTATTTT. Its protein is CATRGQGTDTQYF.

The rearrangement joins TRBV4-3 to TRBJ2-7; D may be TRBD1 (8 bases). Germline-derived CDR1 and CDR2 are LGHNA and YSLEER. Trimming shortened V by 0 bases and J by 7 bases, and 22 bases separated the two germline ends. The CDR3 contains 17 residues. CDR3: CASSQDLRTGPGREQYF. CDR3 nucleotide sequence: TGCGCCAGCAGCCAAGATCTTAGGACAGGGCCCGGGAGGGAGCAGTACTTC.

The chain uses TRBV5-6 and TRBJ2-3; no definite D call. Germline loops: CDR1 SGHDT, CDR2 YYEEEE. V lost 2 bases and J lost 3, with 16 bases in between. The CDR3 is 16 amino acids. The CDR3 nucleotides are TGTGCCAGCAGCTTTACAGCCCTAATATTAACAGATACGCAGTATTTT. Its translation is CASSFTALILTDTQYF.

The chain joins TRBV5-1 to TRBJ1-3, with D perhaps matching TRBD1 (5 bases). V lost 0 bases and J lost 0, with 10 bases in between. In germline, CDR1 is SGHRS, CDR2 YFSETQ. The CDR3 is made up of 16 amino acids. The CDR3: CASSLAPGTSGNTIYF. In nucleotides, the CDR3 is TGCGCCAGCAGCTTGGCCCCAGGGACCTCTGGAAACACCATATATTTT.

This chain connects TRBV5-1 to TRBJ2-1, with TRBD2 identical over 7 bases. This CDR3 has 17 residues. Germline V gene data show CDR1 as SGHRS and CDR2 as YFSETQ. Trimming at V came to 1 base and at J to 7 bases, leaving 14 bases not matched to a gene. The CDR3: CASSLYPTGGQGNEQFF. The CDR3 bases are TGCGCCAGCAGCTTGTATCCGACGGGAGGTCAAGGTAATGAGCAGTTCTTC.

This clone was observed a few times. The rearrangement uses TRBV2 and TRBJ1-2; 9 positions match TRBD1. Looked up from germline, CDR1 is SNHLY and CDR2 is FYNNEI. With V trimmed by 4 bases and J by 4 bases, 7 bases remained unmatched. The CDR3 totals 15 residues. The CDR3 loop is CASSAEGQGIYGYTF. DNA of the CDR3: TGTGCCAGCAGTGCCGAGGGACAGGGTATCTATGGCTACACCTTC. The whole variable domain, filled in from reference TRBV2 and TRBJ1-2, reads EPEVTQTPSHQVTQMGQEVILRCVPISNHLYFYWYRQILGQKVEFLVSFYNNEISEKSEIFDDQFSVERPDGSNFTLKIRSTKLEDSAMYFCASSAEGQGIYGYTFGSGTRLTVV.

This chain uses TRBV28 with TRBJ2-2; D is perhaps TRBD2 (6 bases). This CDR3 region has 14 residues. The V end lost 4 bases, the J end lost 8 bases, and 14 bases lay between the germline ends. The V gene's germline CDR1 is MDHEN and CDR2 SYDVKM. In nucleotides, the CDR3 is TGTGCCAGCAGTTGGGCGCGGGGTAAAGGGGAGCTGTTTTTT. Translated, it gives CASSWARGKGELFF. Filled out from reference TRBV28 and TRBJ2-2, the complete variable domain reads DVKVTQSSRYLVKRTGEKVFLECVQDMDHENMFWYRQDPGLGLRLIYFSYDVKMKEKGDIPEGYSVSREKKERFSLILESASTNQTSMYLCASSWARGKGELFFGEGSRLTVL.

The CDR3 nucleotides read TGTGCCTGGAGTGCACGATGGGACATCAATGAGCAGTTCTTC. The encoded protein is CAWSARWDINEQFF. The chain combines TRBV30 with TRBJ2-1, with a weak D call TRBD1 (6 bases). This CDR3 spans 14 amino acids. With 1 base removed from V and 6 bases from J, the gap between germline ends came to 13 bases. The germline gives CDR1 GTSNPN, CDR2 SVGIG (reference sequence).

This clone was detected only once. The J gene is TRBJ2-1, the V gene TRBV30; TRBD2 matches 13 bases. The CDR3 has 19 amino acids. Germline CDR1 reads GTSNPN; CDR2 reads SVGIG (reference sequence). J gave up 3 bases and V 2 bases, and 13 bases lay outside the gene matches. The CDR3: CAWSPYPVGTSGDYNEQFF. CDR3 sequence (DNA): TGTGCCTGGAGTCCATATCCCGTCGGGACTAGCGGGGACTACAATGAGCAGTTCTTC. The full variable domain, with the rest looked up from reference TRBV30 and TRBJ2-1, is SQTIHQWPATLVQPVGSPLSLECTVEGTSNPNLYWYRQAAGRGLQLLFYSVGIGQISSEVPQNLSASRPQDRQFILSSKKLLLSDSGFYLCAWSPYPVGTSGDYNEQFFGPGTRLTVL.

The chain has TRBV19 and TRBJ2-3; 14 nucleotides match TRBD2. This CDR3 has 15 amino acids. Germline V gives CDR1 LNHDA, CDR2 SQIVND (reference sequence). Unmatched junction bases numbered 5, after V lost 6 bases and J lost 6 bases. CDR3 residues: CASRGLAGVSDTQYF. The CDR3 DNA reads TGTGCCAGTAGGGGACTAGCGGGAGTGTCCGATACGCAGTATTTT.

This chain uses TRBV2 with TRBJ1-2, with D possibly TRBD1 on 6 matching bases. V was clipped by 8 bases and J by 2 bases, with 21 bases between them. Germline values: CDR1 SNHLY, CDR2 FYNNEI. CDR3 length: 16 residues. Written as DNA, the CDR3 is TGTGCCAGCCATCAGGGGCCCACTTACTTCAACTATGGCTACACCTTC. Its translation: CASHQGPTYFNYGYTF.

This clone came up once. V gene TRBV14 combines with J gene TRBJ2-5; 7 bases line up with TRBD1. Germline CDR1 and CDR2: SGHDN and FVKESK. This CDR3 region has 13 residues. V lost 7 bases to trimming and J lost 3 bases; unmatched junction nucleotides: 5. The CDR3 DNA reads TGTGCCAGCATGAGGGGGCTCGAAGAGACCCAGTACTTC. This sequence encodes CASMRGLEETQYF. Using reference TRBV14 and TRBJ2-5 for the parts outside the CDR3, the full variable domain is EAGVTQFPSHSVIEKGQTVTLRCDPISGHDNLYWYRRVMGKEIKFLLHFVKESKQDESGMPNNRFLAERTGGTYSTLKVQPAELEDSGVYFCASMRGLEETQYFGPGTRLLVL.

This chain links TRBV11-2 with TRBJ2-1, with D perhaps matching TRBD2 (5 bases). The germline CDR1 and CDR2 sequences are SGHAT and FQNNGV. V was pared by 3 bases and J by 10 bases, with 19 bases between. The CDR3 loop spans 15 amino acids. The CDR3 sequence: CASSFRRPGYLEQFF. The CDR3 coding sequence is TGTGCCAGCAGCTTCCGGCGGCCGGGATACCTCGAGCAGTTCTTC.

As DNA, the CDR3 is TGCGCCAGCAGCTTGGGGTTTGGGGGCAGCTGGGGCTACACCTTC. This encodes CASSLGFGGSWGYTF. The chain links TRBV5-1 to TRBJ1-2; a possible D gene is TRBD1 (6 bases). The V end lost 0 bases, the J end lost 8 bases, and 17 bases lay between the germline ends. The CDR3 totals 15 residues. The germline gives CDR1 SGHRS, CDR2 YFSETQ.

The chain combines TRBV7-2 with TRBJ2-1, with 8 bases that match TRBD2. This CDR3 has 15 residues. V shed 2 bases, J shed 7 bases, and the junction held 7 bases outside the gene matches. The V gene's germline CDR1 is SGHTA and CDR2 FQGNSA. For the CDR3, the DNA is TGTGCCAGCAGCTTACGGCTAGCGGGTAAGAATGAGCAGTTCTTC. Its protein product is CASSLRLAGKNEQFF. Full variable domain (rest looked up from reference TRBV7-2 and TRBJ2-1): GAGVSQSPSNKVTEKGKDVELRCDPISGHTALYWYRQSLGQGLEFLIYFQGNSAPDKSGLPSDRFSAERTGGSVSTLTIQRTQQEDSAVYLCASSLRLAGKNEQFFGPGTRLTVL.

This chain joins TRBV12-5 and TRBJ2-2, with 7 bases fitting TRBD1. The CDR3 sequence is 13 residues long. Trimming cost V 6 bases and J 9 bases; bases outside gene matches: 7. Germline assignment: CDR1 LGHNT and CDR2 FRNRAP. CDR3 DNA sequence: TGTGCTAGTGGGTCTCGGACAGGAAGGGAGCTGTTTTTT. Its translation: CASGSRTGRELFF.

The chain has TRBV28 and TRBJ1-4; 7 bases map to TRBD1. Germline V lookup: CDR1 MDHEN, CDR2 SYDVKM. V was clipped by 2 bases and J by 5 bases; unmatched bases: 5. The CDR3 is made up of 15 amino acids. The CDR3 DNA reads as TGTGCCAGCAGTTTAGGGGACAGTCCAAATGAAAAACTGTTTTTT. Translating it yields CASSLGDSPNEKLFF.

The chain employs TRBV27 and TRBJ2-7, with TRBD1 matching 9 bases. Germline assignment: CDR1 MNHEY and CDR2 SMNVEV (reference sequence). Trimming removed 5 bases from V and 6 bases from J; junction bases left unmatched: 8. This CDR3 comprises 14 residues. The CDR3 here is CASSPLGQGGEQYF. The CDR3 DNA sequence: TGTGCCAGCAGTCCCCTGGGACAGGGTGGCGAGCAGTACTTC.

The gene calls are TRBV27 and TRBJ1-2; a possible D gene is TRBD1 (6 bases). CDR3 length: 14 residues. CDR1 is MNHEY and CDR2 is SMNVEV in the germline V gene (reference sequence). Trimming stripped 0 bases from V and 5 bases from J, with 10 bases between. The DNA of the CDR3 is TGTGCCAGCAGTTTATCGGTCAGGGGTTATGGCTACACCTTC. Encoded protein: CASSLSVRGYGYTF.

The V call is TRBV4-1, the J call TRBJ1-2; D is uncertain. Germline-derived CDR1 and CDR2 are MGHRA and YSYEKL. This CDR3 region has 15 residues. V gave up 2 bases and J gave up 5 bases, with 15 bases separating them. Here the CDR3 DNA reads TGCGCCAGCAGCCAACTCTCCCGGGGTTCGTATGGCTACACCTTC. Translating gives CASSQLSRGSYGYTF.

V usage is TRBV15 and J usage is TRBJ1-4, with D perhaps TRBD1 (6 bases). Germline CDR1 LNHNV, CDR2 YYDKDF (reference sequence). V was clipped by 6 bases and J by 8 bases, with 13 bases between them. This CDR3 comprises 13 residues. CDR3 in amino acids: CATRRGGREKLFF. The CDR3 DNA reads TGTGCCACCAGACGGGGGGGCCGGGAAAAACTGTTTTTT.

The chain is built from TRBV7-2 and TRBJ1-1; the D gene is possibly TRBD1 (6 bases). Germline CDR1 SGHTA, CDR2 FQGNSA. CDR3 length: 14 residues. Deletions cut 2 bases from V and 4 bases from J, with 11 bases between. Here the CDR3 DNA reads TGTGCCAGCAGCTTAAGGGGGGTGGGCACTGAAGCTTTCTTT. As protein: CASSLRGVGTEAFF.

The chain uses TRBV7-2 and TRBJ2-5; TRBD2 agrees at 13 bases. The J segment lost 6 bases and the V segment lost 5 bases, leaving 9 bases of the junction unmatched. The CDR3 is 16 residues long. The germline CDR1 and CDR2 sequences are SGHTA and FQGNSA. The CDR3 nucleotides read TGTGCCAGCAGCCTGGGGACTAGCGGGATCGGACAGACCCAGTACTTC. Residues: CASSLGTSGIGQTQYF.